This T cell receptor beta chain was found in a study of PD-L1 blockade in urothelial cancer. Study-level information: Bladder-origin urothelial cancer in males covered about 90% of the roughly 30 patients. In terms of prior chemotherapy, patients had received 0 to 3 regimens. Blood analysis took place 3 weeks (second dose) and 6 weeks after treatment start.

The length of the CDR3 is 14 residues. CDR1 is SNHLY, CDR2 FYNNEI, per germline. V was shortened by 10 bases and J by 4 bases, with 14 bases between the two germline ends. As to time point: pretreatment peripheral blood. Samples were collected from each patient before treatment and during treatment. Each patient gave between 1 and 8 of them in total. Using immunoSEQ multiplex PCR, the repertoire was profiled, and TCRdb retains in-frame clones only, with some absent. The sample has roughly 91,000 clones, approximately 81% seen once. The receptor was derived from a man aged 55 to 70 with urothelial cancer. The J gene is TRBJ2-6, the V gene TRBV2, with D perhaps TRBD1 (6 bases). The sequencing used PBMCs, collected around atezolizumab (anti-PD-L1) treatment. The CDR3 reads CAIGAGAGANVLTF. DNA of the CDR3: TGTGCCATCGGGGCAGGGGCCGGGGCCAACGTCCTGACTTTC. The full variable domain, its missing parts supplied by reference TRBV2 and TRBJ2-6, is EPEVTQTPSHQVTQMGQEVILRCVPISNHLYFYWYRQILGQKVEFLVSFYNNEISEKSEIFDDQFSVERPDGSNFTLKIRSTKLEDSAMYFCAIGAGAGANVLTFGAGSRLTVL.